This paragraph covers one TCR beta chain sequence. Its antigen is currently not known. No base quality values were provided; no much bigger clone lies one nucleotide off. This record belongs to a study of T cell repertoires in cytomegalovirus infection (dated by TCRdb to between 2018 and 2021). Study-level background: Because public TCR beta signatures pointed to carriage of CMV infection together with the matching HLA type, the HLA type of each donor mattered for the analysis.

Study-level results and caveats: The ex vivo response was dominated by HLA-C-restricted CMV-specific TCR beta clonotypes, and the single most frequent clonotype in two of eight donors was supplied by these HLA-C-restricted clonotypes. In both this cohort and an independent cohort of 352 donors, the cumulative frequency of public TCR beta family members distinguished carriers of CMV infection plus the relevant HLA type.

Sequencing took place on an Illumina HiSeq 1500. TCRdb took the public reads, trimmed them with fastp at Q25, ran MiXCR for clone calling and kept in-frame beta chains. Each CDR3 protein appears once, grouped with its most common genes and DNA. Recorded for this sample are around 100,000 distinct CDR3 sequences; roughly 9.1% of them occurred a single time. The ten largest account for around 29% of the sample. The CDR3 sequence holds 16 residues, the cysteine and phenylalanine included. The CDR3 DNA has 48 bases and is translated from base 1. According to the germline V gene, CDR1 reads LGHNA and CDR2 reads YNFKEQ. V ends up 0 bases short and J 2 bases short, with an unmatched junction base count of 7.

The chain is made from TRBV4-2 and TRBJ2-7, with TRBD2 matching 7 junction bases. The TCR comes from a human donor in good health (CMV status not recorded). Some clones in this sample may be carry-over from other donors' samples. The sequencing input was PBMCs, sequenced either directly or after in vitro stimulation (not recorded which). Here the CDR3 is given as CASSQEFRAGPYEQYF. The DNA sequence is as follows: TGTGCCAGCAGCCAAGAGTTTCGAGCGGGACCCTACGAGCAGTACTTC.